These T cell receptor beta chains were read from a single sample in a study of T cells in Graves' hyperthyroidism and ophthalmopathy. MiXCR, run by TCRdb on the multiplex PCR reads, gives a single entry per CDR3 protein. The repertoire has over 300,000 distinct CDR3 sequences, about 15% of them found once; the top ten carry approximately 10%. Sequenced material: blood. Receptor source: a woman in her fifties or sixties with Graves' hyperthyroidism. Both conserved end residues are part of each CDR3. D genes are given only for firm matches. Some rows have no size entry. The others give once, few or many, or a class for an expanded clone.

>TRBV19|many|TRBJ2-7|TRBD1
CASSLSGTANTVQYF
TGTGCCAGTTCGCTATCCGGGACAGCTAATACGGTGCAGTACTTC
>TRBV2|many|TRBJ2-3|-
CASSEEELTPGLNTQYF
TGTGCCAGCAGTGAGGAGGAACTAACGCCGGGTCTAAATACGCAGTATTTT
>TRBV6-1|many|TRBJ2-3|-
CASRDFSTSTDTQYF
TGTGCCAGCAGAGACTTCAGTACTAGCACAGATACGCAGTATTTT
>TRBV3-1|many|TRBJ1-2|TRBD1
CASSHTDRADYGYTF
TGTGCCAGCAGCCACACCGACAGGGCGGACTATGGCTACACCTTC
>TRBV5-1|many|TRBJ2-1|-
CASSLDRDEQFF
TGCGCCAGCAGCTTGGACCGAGATGAGCAGTTCTTC
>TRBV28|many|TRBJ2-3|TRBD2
CASSLRTRLGTDTQYF
TGTGCCAGCAGTCTCCGGACTAGGCTGGGCACAGATACGCAGTATTTT
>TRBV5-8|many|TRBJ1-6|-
CASTHSNVGAASSPLHF
TGTGCCAGCACGCATTCCAATGTGGGGGCGGCGTCTTCACCCCTCCACTTT
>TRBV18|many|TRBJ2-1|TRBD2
CASSSGLAGANEQFF
TGTGCCAGCTCATCCGGACTAGCGGGAGCCAATGAGCAGTTCTTC
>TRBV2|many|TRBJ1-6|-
CASRFGAASPLHF
TGTGCCAGCAGGTTCGGGGCGGCTTCACCCCTCCACTTT
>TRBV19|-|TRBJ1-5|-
CASKTYGANQLQHF
TGTGCCAGTAAGACATATGGCGCCAATCAGCTCCAGCATTTT